The 29 T cell receptor beta chains given below trace back to one sample, sequenced in a study of blood T cell repertoires in COVID-19. TCRdb's copy holds only in-frame clones and misses some; the assay was immunoSEQ multiplex PCR. The data show approximately 470,000 clones, roughly 87% seen once. Sample: PBMCs or T cells enriched from blood (not recorded which). The source of these receptors is a woman between 18 and 29 years old who had recovered from COVID-19.

This clone was counted a few times. The V gene is TRBV5-1, the J gene TRBJ1-2; 7 bases align to TRBD1. The CDR3 consists of 15 residues. Trimming took 4 bases from V and 0 from J; bases not matched to a gene: 6. The germline gives CDR1 SGHRS, CDR2 YFSETQ. The CDR3 reads CASSPSTGSNYGYTF. CDR3 nucleotides: TGCGCCAGCAGCCCTTCGACAGGGTCTAACTATGGCTACACCTTC. The full variable domain, rest sourced from reference TRBV5-1 and TRBJ1-2, is KAGVTQTPRYLIKTRGQQVTLSCSPISGHRSVSWYQQTPGQGLQFLFEYFSETQRNKGNFPGRFSGRQFSNSRSEMNVSTLELGDSALYLCASSPSTGSNYGYTFGSGTRLTVV.

This chain connects TRBV7-9 to TRBJ1-4; tentatively, D is TRBD1 (5 bases). V lost 1 base to trimming and J lost 4 bases, with 16 bases between them. The CDR3 runs to 17 residues. Germline V gives CDR1 SEHNR, CDR2 FQNEAQ (reference sequence). DNA of the CDR3: TGTGCCAGCAGCTTAGGGGGCCAGCTTTCATTTAATGAAAAACTGTTTTTT. It is translated as CASSLGGQLSFNEKLFF.

The CDR3 region is CSVEVTTVDDQPQHF. The CDR3 region has the DNA TGCAGCGTTGAAGTGACTACAGTAGACGATCAGCCCCAGCATTTT. This rearrangement joins TRBV29-1 to TRBJ1-5, with unresolved D. Germline CDR1 and CDR2: SQVTM and ANQGSEA. With 1 base removed from V and 5 bases from J, the gap between germline ends came to 15 bases. The CDR3 spans 15 residues.

The J gene is TRBJ2-6, the V gene TRBV30; D not certain. Germline V gene lookup returns CDR1 GTSNPN and CDR2 SVGIG (reference sequence). The CDR3 extends over 15 amino acids. The V and J ends lost 2 bases and 2 bases respectively, with 10 bases between them. This CDR3 is CAWSRVMAGANVLTF. CDR3 sequence (DNA): TGTGCCTGGAGTCGAGTAATGGCTGGGGCCAACGTCCTGACTTTC.

The V gene is TRBV28, the J gene TRBJ1-1; 8 bases agree with TRBD1. The V gene's germline CDR1 is MDHEN and CDR2 SYDVKM. After removal of 7 bases from V and 2 bases from J, the junction contained 12 bases not matched to a gene. CDR3 length equals 16 residues. The CDR3 spells CASTPIGQGPNTEAFF. The CDR3 nucleotides read TGTGCCAGCACCCCGATAGGACAGGGCCCAAACACTGAAGCTTTCTTT.

This clone was counted once. This chain joins TRBV10-3 and TRBJ1-3, with unresolved D. CDR1 is ENHRY and CDR2 is SYGVKD in the germline V gene. The length of the CDR3 is 15 residues. V lost 10 bases and J 0 bases, leaving 16 bases between the germline ends. The CDR3 here is CATKSTANSGNTIYF. The CDR3 coding sequence is TGTGCCACGAAGTCTACAGCCAACTCTGGAAACACCATATATTTT.

V and J are TRBV2 and TRBJ1-2; 12 positions match TRBD1. Trimming took 3 bases from V and 7 from J; bases not matched to a gene: 6. The germline CDR1 and CDR2 sequences are SNHLY and FYNNEI. This CDR3 contains 15 residues. The CDR3: CASSDSGQGARGYTF. CDR3 bases: TGTGCCAGCAGTGACTCGGGACAGGGGGCGCGTGGCTACACCTTC.

V gene TRBV5-4 combines with J gene TRBJ1-1, with D unclear. V was trimmed by 0 bases and J by 5 bases, leaving 17 bases between them. CDR3 length: 16 residues. Per the germline V gene, CDR1 is SGHNT and CDR2 is YYREEE (reference sequence). CDR3 in amino acids: CASSLAGVLLGTEAFF. CDR3 bases: TGTGCCAGCAGCTTGGCAGGTGTCCTCTTAGGAACTGAAGCTTTCTTT.

V gene TRBV5-1 combines with J gene TRBJ1-2; D is perhaps TRBD1 (6 bases). Germline CDR1 and CDR2: SGHRS and YFSETQ. The CDR3 extends over 16 amino acids. V shed 2 bases and J shed 3 bases, with 17 bases lying between them. CDR3 sequence reads: CASSLHDAGEDYGYTF. CDR3 nucleotides: TGCGCCAGCAGCTTACACGACGCAGGGGAAGACTATGGCTACACCTTC. Complete variable domain (other parts from reference TRBV5-1 and TRBJ1-2): KAGVTQTPRYLIKTRGQQVTLSCSPISGHRSVSWYQQTPGQGLQFLFEYFSETQRNKGNFPGRFSGRQFSNSRSEMNVSTLELGDSALYLCASSLHDAGEDYGYTFGSGTRLTVV.

The rearrangement links TRBV5-1 to TRBJ1-1, with TRBD1 as a possible D gene (6 bases). In germline, CDR1 is SGHRS, CDR2 YFSETQ. CDR3 size: 16 residues. V was cut by 8 bases and J by 0 bases, with 20 bases left in between. CDR3 bases: TGCGCCAGTCGCGATCTGACAGGACCCATGAACACTGAAGCTTTCTTT. Translating gives CASRDLTGPMNTEAFF.

In this sample, this clone turned up a few times. The V gene is TRBV19, the J gene TRBJ2-1; 10 bases match TRBD2. The CDR3 length is 17 residues. Germline trimming cut 2 bases from V and 4 bases from J; bases unmatched to any gene: 8. Germline CDR1 LNHDA, CDR2 SQIVND (reference sequence). In DNA form, the CDR3 reads TGTGCCAGTAGTATATCCTCGGGAGCGGGGGGGTACAATGAGCAGTTCTTC. Its protein product is CASSISSGAGGYNEQFF.

This clone was observed a handful of times. This rearrangement joins TRBV7-9 to TRBJ1-5; TRBD1 aligns across 9 bases. Germline assignment: CDR1 SEHNR and CDR2 FQNEAQ (reference sequence). The J segment lost 5 bases and the V segment lost 5 bases, leaving 7 bases of the junction unmatched. The length of the CDR3 is 15 residues. The CDR3 DNA is TGTGCCAGCAGCAAGGGGGGACAGGGCGATCAGCCCCAGCATTTT. It yields the protein CASSKGGQGDQPQHF.

The rearrangement links TRBV30 to TRBJ2-3; D uncertain. Germline CDR1 is GTSNPN and CDR2 is SVGIG (reference sequence). V shed 3 bases and J shed 5 bases, with 6 bases lying between them. The CDR3 length is 11 residues. CDR3 bases: TGTGCCTGGAGCGCCGGAGATACGCAGTATTTT. It yields the protein CAWSAGDTQYF.

The chain recombines TRBV21-1 with TRBJ1-4; TRBD1, the table's D call, was not compared with the DNA. TRBV21-1 is a listed pseudogene. The length of the CDR3 is 19 residues. Here the CDR3 DNA reads TGTGCCAGCAGCACTAATAGGCGGGGAGACAGGGACCTAATCCGAAAACTGTTTTTT. It specifies CASSTNRRGDRDLIRKLFF.

This clone was seen only once. The V call is TRBV4-1, the J call TRBJ2-5, with TRBD1 matching over 10 bases. V lost 0 bases to trimming and J lost 5 bases; unmatched junction nucleotides: 12. CDR1 and CDR2 (germline): MGHRA, YSYEKL. The CDR3 has 18 residues. CDR3: CASSQDFGGTGVVETQYF. The CDR3 DNA reads TGCGCCAGCAGCCAAGATTTCGGGGGGACAGGGGTGGTGGAGACCCAGTACTTC.

The genes are TRBV30 and TRBJ2-1, with a tentative D call TRBD1 (5 bases). Germline V gene sequence: CDR1 GTSNPN, CDR2 SVGIG (reference sequence). Trimming removed 0 bases at V and 3 bases at J, with 15 bases between. The CDR3 has 16 residues. The CDR3 nucleotides read TGTGCCTGGAGTGTACTGTTCAAGGGGATCTACAATGAGCAGTTCTTC. Translating gives CAWSVLFKGIYNEQFF.

V gene TRBV5-1 combines with J gene TRBJ1-2, with 7 nucleotides matching TRBD1. With V trimmed by 5 bases and J by 5 bases, 9 bases remained unmatched. This CDR3 region has 14 residues. Germline CDR1 SGHRS, CDR2 YFSETQ. CDR3 bases: TGCGCCAGCAGTCCGACGACAGGGCGTTATGGCTACACCTTC. Translation: CASSPTTGRYGYTF.

This chain uses TRBV19 with TRBJ1-1, with a weak D call TRBD1 (5 bases). Between the trimmed V and J ends, which lost 4 bases and 4 bases, there was a span of 19 bases. The CDR3 totals 16 residues. From germline, CDR1 is LNHDA and CDR2 SQIVND (reference sequence). The CDR3, as DNA: TGTGCCAGTAGTAATGGGGCCGGGGGTGTGGGCACTGAAGCTTTCTTT. This sequence encodes CASSNGAGGVGTEAFF.

The CDR3 sequence: CASSRGLQPQETQYF. The CDR3 DNA reads as TGTGCCAGCAGTCGGGGGTTGCAACCTCAAGAGACCCAGTACTTC. The chain combines TRBV27 with TRBJ2-5; D is perhaps TRBD2 (6 bases). The CDR3 is made up of 15 amino acids. CDR1 and CDR2 (germline): MNHEY, SMNVEV (reference sequence). The ends were cut back, 5 bases at V and 2 bases at J, with 15 bases in the middle.

The chain is built from TRBV9 and TRBJ2-1, with 9 bases identical to TRBD1. CDR1 and CDR2 (germline): SGDLS, YYNGEE. CDR3 length: 15 amino acids. J gave up 5 bases and V 0 bases, and 3 bases lay outside the gene matches. CDR3 sequence: CASSVGTGVHNEQFF. CDR3 coding DNA: TGTGCCAGCAGCGTAGGGACAGGGGTCCACAATGAGCAGTTCTTC.

The rearrangement joins TRBV28 to TRBJ1-2; TRBD1 agrees at 8 bases. The CDR3 runs to 15 residues. Germline trimming cut 6 bases from V and 5 bases from J; bases unmatched to any gene: 11. Germline V gene lookup returns CDR1 MDHEN and CDR2 SYDVKM. CDR3 nucleotides: TGTGCCAGCAGCCCCCCGGACAGGGAATGGTATGGCTACACCTTC. Translating gives CASSPPDREWYGYTF.

The chain carries TRBV30 and TRBJ2-7; no clear D. The CDR3 consists of 13 residues. The ends were cut back, 2 bases at V and 7 bases at J, with 15 bases in the middle. Per germline, CDR1 GTSNPN and CDR2 SVGIG (reference sequence). For the CDR3, the DNA is TGTGCCTGGAGTAGCCGAGAGGCTTATGAGCAGTACTTC. Its translation is CAWSSREAYEQYF.

This chain uses TRBV10-3 with TRBJ1-2, with TRBD1 matching over 9 bases. J lost 4 bases, V lost 11 bases, and 17 bases had no gene match. Germline loops: CDR1 ENHRY, CDR2 SYGVKD. The CDR3 is 16 residues long. CDR3 sequence reads: CASHPGQGPKFYGYTF. Written as DNA, the CDR3 is TGTGCCTCCCACCCGGGACAGGGCCCTAAATTCTATGGCTACACCTTC.

This clone was seen a single time. V usage is TRBV6-1 and J usage is TRBJ2-3; 9 bases line up with TRBD2. Germline-derived CDR1 and CDR2 are MNHNS and SASEGT. V lost 2 bases to trimming and J lost 2 bases; unmatched junction nucleotides: 5. This CDR3 region has 16 residues. This chain's CDR3 is CASSERERGATDTQYF. For the CDR3, the DNA is TGTGCCAGCAGTGAAAGGGAGCGGGGGGCCACAGATACGCAGTATTTT.

The chain is built from TRBV2 and TRBJ2-3; 9 bases match TRBD1. This CDR3 region has 14 residues. V lost 8 bases to trimming and J lost 1 base; unmatched junction nucleotides: 4. Germline CDR1 is SNHLY and CDR2 is FYNNEI. The CDR3 here is CASVDRGGTDTQYF. The CDR3 nucleotides read TGTGCCAGCGTGGACAGGGGCGGCACAGATACGCAGTATTTT.

CDR3 nucleotide sequence: TGTGCCAGCAGTCCCAGGGGGCCCACTACGACTGAAGCTTTCTTT. The encoded protein is CASSPRGPTTTEAFF. The chain combines TRBV6-5 with TRBJ1-1; 8 bases map to TRBD1. The CDR3 is 15 residues long. V was clipped by 5 bases and J by 5 bases; unmatched bases: 10. Germline V CDR1 and CDR2: MNHEY, SVGAGI.

This sequence joins TRBV7-9 and TRBJ1-2; 8 nucleotides agree with TRBD1. The CDR3 length is 13 residues. The V gene end was trimmed by 1 base and the J gene end by 8 bases; junction bases not matched to a gene: 3. Germline CDR1 is SEHNR and CDR2 is FQNEAQ (reference sequence). CDR3 coding DNA: TGTGCCAGCAGCTTAGGACAGGGGACCGGCTACACCTTC. It encodes CASSLGQGTGYTF.

The rearrangement joins TRBV6-5 to TRBJ2-5; 11 positions agree with TRBD2. The CDR3 has 13 residues. The junction had 3 bases not matched to a gene; V was cut back by 7 bases and J by 5 bases. CDR1 and CDR2 (germline): MNHEY, SVGAGI. This CDR3 is CASKTSGVETQYF. DNA of the CDR3: TGTGCCAGCAAGACTAGCGGGGTCGAGACCCAGTACTTC.

The chain couples TRBV12-5 to TRBJ1-1; 7 bases match TRBD1. Germline V gene lookup returns CDR1 LGHNT and CDR2 FRNRAP. The CDR3 consists of 13 residues. V shed 2 bases and J 11 bases; nucleotides not matched to a gene: 8. The CDR3 loop reads CASGLLPGGGAFF. Here the CDR3 DNA reads TGTGCTAGTGGTTTGCTCCCAGGGGGTGGTGCTTTCTTT.